A selection of T cell receptor beta chains follows, all from one sample in a study of regulatory T cells in long-lasting Graves disease. Each CDR3 protein is one row after TCRdb ran MiXCR on the multiplex PCR reads. The sample has approximately 270,000 distinct CDR3 sequences, 18% seen once. This same sample was also part of a study on T cells in Graves' hyperthyroidism and ophthalmopathy.

Material: peripheral blood mononuclear cells (PBMCs), obtained at new diagnosis, from a patient treated with antithyroid drugs. These receptors were obtained from a woman in her 30s with Graves disease. Both conserved end residues are part of each CDR3. The order of the fields is CDR3 protein, CDR3 DNA, CDR3 length, clone size, V gene, D gene, J gene. The D gene is left open where the match is weak. For some rows the clone size is stated as once, few or many, or as a class when expanded; others skip it.

CDR3: CAGQGIDTEAFF; DNA: TGTGCCGGACAGGGTATTGATACTGAAGCTTTCTTT; length: 12; size: many; V: TRBV2; D: TRBD1; J: TRBJ1-1
CDR3: CASSVRTSGQETQYF; DNA: TGTGCCAGTAGTGTCCGGACTAGCGGCCAAGAGACCCAGTACTTC; length: 15; size: -; V: TRBV19; D: TRBD2; J: TRBJ2-5
CDR3: CASSQDPGHSRWEAFF; DNA: TGCGCCAGCAGCCAAGATCCGGGCCATAGCAGATGGGAAGCTTTCTTT; length: 16; size: many; V: TRBV4-1; D: -; J: TRBJ1-1
CDR3: CASSRAGGRSYEQYF; DNA: TGTGCCAGCAGCAGGGCGGGGGGGCGGTCCTACGAGCAGTACTTC; length: 15; size: -; V: TRBV7-9; D: TRBD2; J: TRBJ2-7
CDR3: CSAPPGGNQETQYF; DNA: TGCAGTGCTCCACCGGGGGGAAACCAAGAGACCCAGTACTTC; length: 14; size: -; V: TRBV20-1; D: TRBD2; J: TRBJ2-5
CDR3: CASTTSNQETQYF; DNA: TGCGCCAGCACAACCTCAAACCAAGAGACCCAGTACTTC; length: 13; size: many; V: TRBV5-1; D: -; J: TRBJ2-5
CDR3: CASSQDRDSPLHF; DNA: TGTGCCAGCAGCCAAGATCGGGACTCACCCCTCCACTTT; length: 13; size: many; V: TRBV4-2; D: -; J: TRBJ1-6
CDR3: CASSLRGRSLHF; DNA: TGTGCCAGCAGCTTGCGGGGGAGGTCCCTCCACTTT; length: 12; size: many; V: TRBV7-2; D: -; J: TRBJ1-6
CDR3: CASSSQNRDEQFF; DNA: TGTGCCAGCAGCTCACAAAACAGGGACGAGCAGTTCTTC; length: 13; size: many; V: TRBV11-3; D: -; J: TRBJ2-1
CDR3: CASSEQDSYNQPQHF; DNA: TGTGCCAGCAGTGAACAGGACAGCTACAATCAGCCCCAGCATTTT; length: 15; size: many; V: TRBV6-1; D: -; J: TRBJ1-5
CDR3: CASSLVSRTGGGEQYF; DNA: TGTGCCAGCAGCTTAGTCTCCCGGACAGGGGGAGGCGAGCAGTACTTC; length: 16; size: many; V: TRBV7-2; D: TRBD1; J: TRBJ2-7
CDR3: CASSLQREPDTQYF; DNA: TGTGCCAGCAGCCTGCAGCGGGAGCCAGATACGCAGTATTTT; length: 14; size: once; V: TRBV7-6; D: TRBD2; J: TRBJ2-3
CDR3: CASSLPIGQKYGYTF; DNA: TGTGCCAGCAGCTTACCGATCGGACAGAAATATGGCTACACCTTC; length: 15; size: many; V: TRBV7-2; D: -; J: TRBJ1-2
CDR3: CASSLDRPGQGHTDTQYF; DNA: TGTGCCAGCAGCTTAGATCGCCCGGGACAGGGGCACACAGATACGCAGTATTTT; length: 18; size: many; V: TRBV11-2; D: TRBD1; J: TRBJ2-3
CDR3: CASSQDAHEQYF; DNA: TGTGCCAGCAGCCAAGATGCCCACGAGCAGTACTTC; length: 12; size: many; V: TRBV3-1; D: -; J: TRBJ2-7
CDR3: CASSESKAGGPNIQYF; DNA: TGCGCCAGCAGTGAGTCGAAAGCGGGGGGACCAAACATTCAGTACTTC; length: 16; size: many; V: TRBV10-1; D: TRBD2; J: TRBJ2-4
CDR3: CASSFGASGGEAFF; DNA: TGTGCCAGCAGTTTCGGGGCTTCGGGGGGTGAAGCTTTCTTT; length: 14; size: -; V: TRBV12-3/TRBV12-4; D: -; J: TRBJ1-1
CDR3: CASKGMNTEAFF; DNA: TGTGCCAGCAAGGGCATGAACACTGAAGCTTTCTTT; length: 12; size: many; V: TRBV3-1; D: -; J: TRBJ1-1
CDR3: CASSLRVRTGELFF; DNA: TGTGCCAGCAGTTTACGGGTTCGGACCGGGGAGCTGTTTTTT; length: 14; size: many; V: TRBV27; D: -; J: TRBJ2-2
CDR3: CASSQRNNYGYTF; DNA: TGTGCCAGCTCTCAAAGGAATAACTATGGCTACACCTTC; length: 13; size: many; V: TRBV18; D: -; J: TRBJ1-2
CDR3: CASSDRRRNTEAFF; DNA: TGTGCCAGCAGCGACCGGAGACGGAACACTGAAGCTTTCTTT; length: 14; size: many; V: TRBV7-2; D: -; J: TRBJ1-1
CDR3: CASSQVSGEADEQYF; DNA: TGTGCCAGCAGCCAAGTCTCAGGTGAGGCTGACGAGCAGTACTTC; length: 15; size: many; V: TRBV3-1; D: -; J: TRBJ2-7
CDR3: CASRQGPYGYTF; DNA: TGCGCCAGCAGACAGGGCCCCTATGGCTACACCTTC; length: 12; size: many; V: TRBV5-1; D: -; J: TRBJ1-2
CDR3: CSASGSYNSPLHF; DNA: TGCAGTGCTAGCGGTTCCTATAATTCACCCCTCCACTTT; length: 13; size: many; V: TRBV20-1; D: -; J: TRBJ1-6
CDR3: CASSLVVRGAGREKLFF; DNA: TGTGCCAGCAGCTTAGTTGTCAGGGGCGCGGGGAGAGAAAAACTGTTTTTT; length: 17; size: many; V: TRBV11-2; D: -; J: TRBJ1-4
CDR3: CASSHSVGNTDTQYF; DNA: TGTGCCAGCAGCCATTCGGTAGGGAACACAGATACGCAGTATTTT; length: 15; size: many; V: TRBV3-1; D: -; J: TRBJ2-3
CDR3: CASSSRLAGGYEQYF; DNA: TGTGCCAGCAGCTCAAGACTAGCGGGGGGCTACGAGCAGTACTTC; length: 15; size: -; V: TRBV5-4; D: TRBD2; J: TRBJ2-7
CDR3: CASSMTEGTNYGYTF; DNA: TGTGCCAGTAGTATGACGGAGGGAACTAACTATGGCTACACCTTC; length: 15; size: -; V: TRBV19; D: -; J: TRBJ1-2
CDR3: CASSLAPSTDTQYF; DNA: TGCGCCAGCAGCTTGGCCCCTAGCACAGATACGCAGTATTTT; length: 14; size: many; V: TRBV5-1; D: -; J: TRBJ2-3
CDR3: CASSLGGRNTGELFF; DNA: TGTGCCAGCAGCTTGGGGGGGAGGAACACCGGGGAGCTGTTTTTT; length: 15; size: many; V: TRBV5-4; D: -; J: TRBJ2-2
CDR3: CASGPNLNTGELFF; DNA: TGTGCCAGCGGACCTAATCTGAACACCGGGGAGCTGTTTTTT; length: 14; size: -; V: TRBV19; D: -; J: TRBJ2-2
CDR3: CASSSKSLRGLGGNEQFF; DNA: TGTGCCAGCAGTTCTAAGTCCCTCAGGGGATTAGGCGGGAATGAGCAGTTCTTC; length: 18; size: few; V: TRBV6-5; D: -; J: TRBJ2-1
CDR3: CASSNYRGHGELFF; DNA: TGTGCCAGCAGTAACTACAGGGGACACGGGGAGCTGTTTTTT; length: 14; size: -; V: TRBV6-2/TRBV6-3; D: TRBD1; J: TRBJ2-2
CDR3: CASSERGIAFF; DNA: TGTGCCAGCAGCGAACGGGGCATAGCTTTCTTT; length: 11; size: many; V: TRBV27; D: -; J: TRBJ1-1
CDR3: CSARDSRVSYGYTF; DNA: TGCAGTGCTAGAGATTCCAGGGTTTCCTATGGCTACACCTTC; length: 14; size: many; V: TRBV20-1; D: -; J: TRBJ1-2
CDR3: CSASRVLNTEAFF; DNA: TGCAGTGCTAGCAGGGTACTGAACACTGAAGCTTTCTTT; length: 13; size: many; V: TRBV20-1; D: -; J: TRBJ1-1
CDR3: CASSERAVFGSPLHF; DNA: TGTGCCAGCAGTGAAAGGGCAGTTTTTGGTTCACCCCTCCACTTT; length: 15; size: many; V: TRBV2; D: -; J: TRBJ1-6
CDR3: CASSLGQGFSDTQYF; DNA: TGTGCCAGCTCACTTGGACAGGGGTTCTCAGATACGCAGTATTTT; length: 15; size: many; V: TRBV18; D: TRBD1; J: TRBJ2-3
CDR3: CASSRTGDKDNEQFF; DNA: TGCGCCAGCAGCCGGACAGGGGACAAGGACAATGAGCAGTTCTTC; length: 15; size: many; V: TRBV5-1; D: TRBD1; J: TRBJ2-1
CDR3: CASGTTADTQYF; DNA: TGTGCCAGCGGGACGACTGCAGATACGCAGTATTTT; length: 12; size: many; V: TRBV28; D: -; J: TRBJ2-3
CDR3: CASSLISTYEQYF; DNA: TGTGCCAGCAGCTTAATAAGTACCTACGAGCAGTACTTC; length: 13; size: many; V: TRBV7-8; D: -; J: TRBJ2-7
CDR3: CSGVISGRLNEQFF; DNA: TGCAGTGGCGTCATTAGCGGTCGCTTAAATGAGCAGTTCTTC; length: 14; size: -; V: TRBV20-1; D: -; J: TRBJ2-1
CDR3: CASKIGSYTDAQYF; DNA: TGTGCCAGCAAGATTGGATCTTACACAGATGCGCAGTATTTT; length: 14; size: few; V: TRBV6-2/TRBV6-3; D: -; J: TRBJ2-3
CDR3: CSVRLPGQGVGQFF; DNA: TGCAGCGTTCGCCTCCCGGGACAGGGGGTAGGGCAGTTCTTC; length: 14; size: -; V: TRBV29-1; D: TRBD1; J: TRBJ2-1
CDR3: CASSLGPPAGSYNEQFF; DNA: TGTGCCAGCAGCTTAGGTCCCCCTGCCGGCTCCTACAATGAGCAGTTCTTC; length: 17; size: many; V: TRBV7-2; D: -; J: TRBJ2-1
CDR3: CASSQAGSYNEQFF; DNA: TGTGCCAGCAGCCAAGCGGGTTCCTACAATGAGCAGTTCTTC; length: 14; size: many; V: TRBV3-1; D: -; J: TRBJ2-1